Detailed here is one T cell receptor (beta chain). Its antigen is as yet unknown. The entry originates in a study of T cells in Graves' hyperthyroidism and ophthalmopathy. About the research overall: Sampling of peripheral blood happened at initial diagnosis, prior to any treatment.

TCR beta CDR3 region amplification was performed from RNA transcripts. The HTBI set primed first-round TCR CDR3 RT-PCR. TCRdb recomputed calls from the multiplex PCR reads with MiXCR, one row per CDR3 protein. The sample holds 500,000 or so distinct CDR3 sequences, around 15% seen once. Study-wide results and caveats: Most clonotypes expanded in thyroid above 0.001 were likewise present in blood.

Patients with ophthalmopathy all had a Clinical Activity Score of at least 3, a NOSPECS grade of at least 4 and duration under 3 months. Any patient presenting with uncontrolled infection, other autoimmune disease, pregnancy or lactation was left out. Germline CDR1 reads SGHAT; CDR2 reads FQNNGV. This CDR3 contains 15 residues. The ends were cut back, 5 bases at V and 4 bases at J, with 15 bases in the middle. The chain is built from TRBV11-2 and TRBJ1-3; possibly TRBD1 for D (5 bases). Sequenced: blood. The TCR originated in a woman in her twenties or thirties with Graves' ophthalmopathy. The CDR3 nucleotides read TGTGCCAGCAGCCGTGGGGTCGGGGCAGGAAACACCATATATTTT. It codes for CASSRGVGAGNTIYF. Looking up the rest from reference TRBV11-2 and TRBJ1-3 gives the full variable domain: EAGVAQSPRYKIIEKRQSVAFWCNPISGHATLYWYQQILGQGPKLLIQFQNNGVVDDSQLPKDRFSAERLKGVDSTLKIQPAKLEDSAVYLCASSRGVGAGNTIYFGEGSWLTVV.